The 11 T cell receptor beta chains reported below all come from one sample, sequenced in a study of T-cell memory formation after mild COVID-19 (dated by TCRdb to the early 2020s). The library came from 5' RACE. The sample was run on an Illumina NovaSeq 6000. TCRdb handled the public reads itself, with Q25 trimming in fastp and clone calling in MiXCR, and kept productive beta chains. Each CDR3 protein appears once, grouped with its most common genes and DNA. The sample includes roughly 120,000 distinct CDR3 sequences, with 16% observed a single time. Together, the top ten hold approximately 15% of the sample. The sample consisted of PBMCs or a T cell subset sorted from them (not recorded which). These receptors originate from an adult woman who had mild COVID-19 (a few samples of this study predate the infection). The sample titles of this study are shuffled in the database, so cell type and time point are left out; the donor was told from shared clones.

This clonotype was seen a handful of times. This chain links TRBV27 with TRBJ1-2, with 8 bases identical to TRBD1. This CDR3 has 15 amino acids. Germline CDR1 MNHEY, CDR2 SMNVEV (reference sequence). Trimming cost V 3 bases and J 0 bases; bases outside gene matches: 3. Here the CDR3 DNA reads TGTGCCAGCAGTTTTGGACAGGGAGCTAACTATGGCTACACCTTC. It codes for CASSFGQGANYGYTF.

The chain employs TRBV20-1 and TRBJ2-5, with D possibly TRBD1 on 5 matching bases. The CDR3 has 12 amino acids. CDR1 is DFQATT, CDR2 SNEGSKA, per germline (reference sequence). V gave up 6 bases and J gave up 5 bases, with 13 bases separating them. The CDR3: CSAGSWGETQYF. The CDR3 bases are TGCAGTGCCGGGTCGTGGGGCGAGACCCAGTACTTC.

CDR3: CASSLIQRNSPLHF. The DNA for the CDR3 is TGTGCCAGCAGCTTAATACAGCGAAATTCACCCCTCCACTTT. The chain links TRBV7-6 to TRBJ1-6; D unresolved. V shed 2 bases and J shed 7 bases, with 9 bases lying between them. Germline V lookup: CDR1 SGHVS, CDR2 FNYEAQ. The CDR3 extends over 14 amino acids.

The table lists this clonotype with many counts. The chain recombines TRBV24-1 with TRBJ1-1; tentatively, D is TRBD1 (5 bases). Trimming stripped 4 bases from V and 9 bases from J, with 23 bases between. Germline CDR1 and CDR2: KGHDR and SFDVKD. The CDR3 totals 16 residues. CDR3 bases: TGTGCCACCAGTGACCCAGCCAAAACGGGGACCCTCCAAGCTTTCTTT. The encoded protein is CATSDPAKTGTLQAFF.

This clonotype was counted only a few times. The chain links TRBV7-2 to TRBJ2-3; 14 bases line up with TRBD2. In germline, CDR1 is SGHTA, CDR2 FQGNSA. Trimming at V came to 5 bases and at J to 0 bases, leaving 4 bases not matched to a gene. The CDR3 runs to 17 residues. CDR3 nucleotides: TGTGCCAGCAGCCTCCGACTAGCGGGAGGGAGCACAGATACGCAGTATTTT. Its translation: CASSLRLAGGSTDTQYF.

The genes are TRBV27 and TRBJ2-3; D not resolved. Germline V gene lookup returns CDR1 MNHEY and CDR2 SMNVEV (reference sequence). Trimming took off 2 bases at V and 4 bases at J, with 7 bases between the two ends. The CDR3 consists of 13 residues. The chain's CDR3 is CASSLLSADTQYF. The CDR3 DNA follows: TGTGCCAGCAGTTTACTGAGCGCAGATACGCAGTATTTT.

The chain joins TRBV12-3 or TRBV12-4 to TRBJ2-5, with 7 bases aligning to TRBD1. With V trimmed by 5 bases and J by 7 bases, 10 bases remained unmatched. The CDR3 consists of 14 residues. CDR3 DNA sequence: TGTGCCAGCAGTCTTTCCCCGGGACAGAGGACCCAGTACTTC. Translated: CASSLSPGQRTQYF.

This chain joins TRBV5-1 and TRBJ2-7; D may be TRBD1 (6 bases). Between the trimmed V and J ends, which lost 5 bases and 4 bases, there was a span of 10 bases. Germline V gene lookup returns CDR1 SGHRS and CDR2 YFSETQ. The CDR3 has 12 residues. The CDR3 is CASRGRGYEQYF. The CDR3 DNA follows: TGCGCCAGCAGGGGCAGGGGATACGAGCAGTACTTC. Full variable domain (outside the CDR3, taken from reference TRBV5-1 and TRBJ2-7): KAGVTQTPRYLIKTRGQQVTLSCSPISGHRSVSWYQQTPGQGLQFLFEYFSETQRNKGNFPGRFSGRQFSNSRSEMNVSTLELGDSALYLCASRGRGYEQYFGPGTRLTVT.

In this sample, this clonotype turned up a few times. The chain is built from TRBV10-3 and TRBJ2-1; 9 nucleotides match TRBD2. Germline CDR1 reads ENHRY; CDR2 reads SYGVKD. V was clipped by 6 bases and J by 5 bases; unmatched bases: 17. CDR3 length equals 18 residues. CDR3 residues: CAISPRSEAGGPNNEQFF. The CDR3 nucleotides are TGTGCCATCAGCCCACGGAGCGAGGCGGGAGGGCCGAACAATGAGCAGTTCTTC.

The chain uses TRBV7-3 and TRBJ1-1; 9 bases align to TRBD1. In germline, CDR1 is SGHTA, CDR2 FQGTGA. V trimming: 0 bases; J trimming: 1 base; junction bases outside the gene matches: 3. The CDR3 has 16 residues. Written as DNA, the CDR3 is TGTGCCAGCAGCTTAACCGGGACAGGGACGAACACTGAAGCTTTCTTT. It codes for CASSLTGTGTNTEAFF.

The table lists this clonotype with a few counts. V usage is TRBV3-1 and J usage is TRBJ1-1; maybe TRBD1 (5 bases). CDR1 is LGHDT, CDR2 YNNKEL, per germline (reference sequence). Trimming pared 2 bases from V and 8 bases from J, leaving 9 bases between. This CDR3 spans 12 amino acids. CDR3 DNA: TGTGCCAGCAGCCAATCGGGGGGAGAAGCTTTCTTT. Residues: CASSQSGGEAFF.